Listed below are T cell receptor beta chains from one sample, sequenced in a study of T cells in Graves' hyperthyroidism and ophthalmopathy. TCRdb processed the multiplex PCR reads anew with MiXCR; each CDR3 protein has one entry. The sample includes hundreds of thousands of distinct CDR3 sequences, just under 20% of them seen just once. Specimen: blood. These receptors were collected from a man aged 40-49 years with Graves' ophthalmopathy. Each CDR3 is given with its conserved first and last residue. Fields, in order: clone size, CDR3 length, V gene, J gene, D gene, CDR3 protein, CDR3 DNA. A D gene is named only where the DNA matches it firmly. Part of the rows lack a size; the others show once, few, many or a class for expanded clones.

.	15	TRBV5-1	TRBJ2-1	TRBD2	CASSLGGGPNNEQFF	TGCGCCAGCAGCTTGGGCGGGGGGCCGAACAATGAGCAGTTCTTC
many	14	TRBV12-3/TRBV12-4	TRBJ2-1	TRBD2	CASSPGTSGSEQFF	TGTGCCAGCAGCCCCGGGACTAGCGGTAGTGAGCAGTTCTTC
many	13	TRBV2	TRBJ1-2	.	CASSEGPDNGYTF	TGTGCCAGCAGTGAAGGGCCTGACAATGGCTACACCTTC
.	12	TRBV2	TRBJ2-1	.	CASTIMGDEQFF	TGTGCCAGCACGATAATGGGCGATGAGCAGTTCTTC
.	14	TRBV7-2	TRBJ1-1	.	CASSLTLMNTEAFF	TGTGCCAGCAGCTTAACTCTTATGAACACTGAAGCTTTCTTT
many	16	TRBV11-1	TRBJ2-1	TRBD1	CASSPGQGLPYNEQFF	TGTGCCAGCAGCCCAGGACAGGGGTTACCCTACAATGAGCAGTTCTTC
.	13	TRBV20-1	TRBJ2-7	.	CSASSVRGDEQYF	TGCAGTGCTAGTTCGGTCAGGGGAGACGAGCAGTACTTC
.	16	TRBV7-9	TRBJ2-5	TRBD2	CASSRPGTSGRETQYF	TGTGCCAGCAGCAGACCCGGGACTAGCGGACGAGAGACCCAGTACTTC
many	15	TRBV5-1	TRBJ1-5	TRBD1	CASALTGQSNQPQHF	TGCGCCAGCGCGCTGACAGGGCAAAGCAATCAGCCCCAGCATTTT
few	13	TRBV7-7	TRBJ1-2	.	CASSEGRSYGYTF	TGTGCTAGCAGCGAGGGACGTTCCTATGGCTACACCTTC
.	12	TRBV24-1	TRBJ2-7	TRBD1	CATGGQGYEQYF	TGTGCCACCGGGGGACAGGGCTACGAGCAGTACTTC
many	17	TRBV5-8	TRBJ1-6	.	CASSLAGGGSYNSPLHF	TGTGCCAGCAGCTTGGCCGGCGGAGGGTCCTATAATTCACCCCTCCACTTT
.	12	TRBV7-6	TRBJ2-5	.	CASGPRQETQYF	TGTGCCAGCGGGCCTCGTCAAGAGACCCAGTACTTC
few	14	TRBV19	TRBJ1-2	.	CASSWQGTNYGYTF	TGTGCCAGTTCGTGGCAGGGGACTAACTATGGCTACACCTTC
few	15	TRBV20-1	TRBJ1-2	.	CSADQTGLPSFGYTF	TGCAGTGCTGACCAGACAGGTCTTCCCTCTTTTGGCTACACCTTC
.	16	TRBV19	TRBJ2-4	TRBD2	CASSLAGDLAKNIQYF	TGTGCCAGTAGTCTCGCGGGGGATCTAGCCAAAAACATTCAGTACTTC
.	12	TRBV5-1	TRBJ2-1	.	CASSAPKVEQFF	TGCGCCAGCAGCGCCCCTAAAGTCGAGCAGTTCTTC
many	16	TRBV2	TRBJ1-5	.	CASNPRGGGYNQPQHF	TGTGCCAGCAATCCCCGGGGCGGAGGGTACAATCAGCCCCAGCATTTT
few	17	TRBV29-1	TRBJ2-6	TRBD1	CSVEMGQGPSGANVLTF	TGCAGCGTTGAAATGGGACAGGGACCATCTGGGGCCAACGTCCTGACTTTC